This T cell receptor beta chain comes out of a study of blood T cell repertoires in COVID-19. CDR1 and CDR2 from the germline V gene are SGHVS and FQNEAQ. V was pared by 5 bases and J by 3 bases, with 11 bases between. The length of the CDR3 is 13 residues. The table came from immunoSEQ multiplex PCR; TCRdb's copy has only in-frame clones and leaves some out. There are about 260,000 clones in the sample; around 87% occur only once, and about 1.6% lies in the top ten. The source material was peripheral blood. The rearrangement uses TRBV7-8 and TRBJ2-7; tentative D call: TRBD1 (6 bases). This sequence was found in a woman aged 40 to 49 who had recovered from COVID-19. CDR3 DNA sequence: TGTGCCAGCAGCCGACAGGCAGGCTACGAGCAGTACTTC. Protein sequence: CASSRQAGYEQYF.